The 15 T cell receptor beta chains below were found in one sample sequenced in a study of control samples from healthy donors and cancer patients. Profiling relied on immunoSEQ multiplex PCR, and the TCRdb table lists in-frame clones only, not all of them. Of 150,000 to 200,000 clones detected, 91% appear once; the ten largest clones hold around 2%. Sequenced sample: blood. These receptors all come from a woman between 40 and 55 years old in good health.

The V gene is TRBV7-3, the J gene TRBJ2-2; TRBD2 matches at 9 bases. Germline V gives CDR1 SGHTA, CDR2 FQGTGA. The CDR3 is 16 amino acids. V dropped 1 base and J dropped 3; count of bases not matched to a gene: 3. The CDR3 coding sequence is TGTGCCAGCAGCTTAAAAGCGGGGGGCCACACCGGGGAGCTGTTTTTT. Translating it yields CASSLKAGGHTGELFF.

This chain uses TRBV4-1 with TRBJ1-5, with TRBD1 matching over 9 bases. Germline V lookup: CDR1 MGHRA, CDR2 YSYEKL. V trimming: 1 base; J trimming: 4 bases; junction bases outside the gene matches: 5. The CDR3 has 16 residues. The CDR3 loop reads CASSQVWGQGNQPQHF. The CDR3 DNA reads TGCGCCAGCAGCCAAGTTTGGGGACAGGGAAATCAGCCCCAGCATTTT.

This chain links TRBV18 with TRBJ1-5; 7 nucleotides agree with TRBD1. Unmatched junction bases numbered 7, after V lost 2 bases and J lost 0 bases. Germline lookup yields CDR1 KGHSH and CDR2 LQKENI. This CDR3 is 17 amino acids long. CDR3 amino acids: CASSPDRQGHSNQPQHF. The CDR3 DNA is TGTGCCAGCTCACCAGATAGACAGGGCCATAGCAATCAGCCCCAGCATTTT.

This chain uses TRBV3-1 (or the pseudogene TRBV3-2) with TRBJ1-2; possibly TRBD1 for D (5 bases). Per the germline V gene, CDR1 is LGHDT and CDR2 is YNNKEL (reference sequence). The ends were cut back, 3 bases at V and 5 bases at J, with 16 bases in the middle. The CDR3 is 15 residues long. CDR3 sequence: CASSQTFSGEYGYTF. As DNA, the CDR3 is TGTGCCAGCAGCCAGACCTTCTCGGGGGAGTATGGCTACACCTTC.

The CDR3 is CASSSISYEQYF. DNA of the CDR3: TGTGCCAGCAGCTCCATCTCCTACGAGCAGTACTTC. This chain links TRBV7-9 with TRBJ2-7; D is uncertain. Between the trimmed V and J ends, which lost 4 bases and 0 bases, there was a span of 4 bases. The CDR3 spans 12 residues. Germline V lookup: CDR1 SEHNR, CDR2 FQNEAQ (reference sequence).

CDR3 in DNA: TGTGCCAGCGGCGACAGGGGGCTGAAAAAACTGTTTTTT. It translates to CASGDRGLKKLFF. This chain links TRBV6-5 with TRBJ1-4; 10 bases map to TRBD1. V was pared by 8 bases and J by 9 bases, with 6 bases of the junction left unmatched. Per the germline V gene, CDR1 is MNHEY and CDR2 is SVGAGI. The CDR3 is 13 residues long.

The V call is TRBV5-4, the J call TRBJ2-3; D is unresolved. The V end lost 0 bases, the J end lost 4 bases, and 12 bases lay between the germline ends. The CDR3 totals 15 residues. Per germline, CDR1 SGHNT and CDR2 YYREEE (reference sequence). The CDR3 spells CASSLDLAPSDTQYF. CDR3 nucleotide sequence: TGTGCCAGCAGCTTGGATTTGGCTCCCTCAGATACGCAGTATTTT. The whole variable domain, filled in from reference TRBV5-4 and TRBJ2-3, reads ETGVTQSPTHLIKTRGQQVTLRCSSQSGHNTVSWYQQALGQGPQFIFQYYREEENGRGNFPPRFSGLQFPNYSSELNVNALELDDSALYLCASSLDLAPSDTQYFGPGTRLTVL.

The chain has TRBV18 and TRBJ2-7; D possibly corresponds to TRBD1 (5 bases). Trimming pared 3 bases from V and 1 base from J, leaving 10 bases between. This CDR3 spans 14 amino acids. Germline CDR1 reads KGHSH; CDR2 reads LQKENI. CDR3 sequence: CASSPGAGSYEQYF. In nucleotides, the CDR3 is TGTGCCAGCTCACCTGGGGCCGGATCCTACGAGCAGTACTTC.

The chain joins TRBV6-5 to TRBJ1-1, with a tentative D call TRBD1 (5 bases). This CDR3 comprises 12 residues. Per the germline V gene, CDR1 is MNHEY and CDR2 is SVGAGI. V lost 6 bases and J lost 3, with 8 bases in between. The CDR3 here is CASSATDTEAFF. The DNA of the CDR3 is TGTGCCAGCAGCGCGACAGACACTGAAGCTTTCTTT.

The chain joins TRBV29-1 to TRBJ1-2; D perhaps matches TRBD1 (5 bases). Trimming took off 3 bases at V and 0 bases at J, with 11 bases between the two ends. This CDR3 region has 14 residues. Germline assignment: CDR1 SQVTM and CDR2 ANQGSEA. The CDR3 region is CSVDSGGPNYGYTF. The CDR3 DNA reads as TGCAGCGTTGATTCGGGGGGTCCTAACTATGGCTACACCTTC.

This chain joins TRBV5-1 and TRBJ1-3; D is unclear. The CDR3 is 14 residues long. Between the trimmed V and J ends, which lost 2 bases and 0 bases, there was a span of 6 bases. Germline lookup yields CDR1 SGHRS and CDR2 YFSETQ. The CDR3 DNA follows: TGCGCCAGCAGCTTAGGACCCTCTGGAAACACCATATATTTT. Protein: CASSLGPSGNTIYF.

The gene calls are TRBV2 and TRBJ1-3; D is perhaps TRBD1 (5 bases). Germline V gene lookup returns CDR1 SNHLY and CDR2 FYNNEI. This CDR3 has 14 residues. The ends were cut back, 6 bases at V and 0 bases at J, with 9 bases in the middle. DNA of the CDR3: TGTGCCAGCAGCAGGGAAAGCTCTGGAAACACCATATATTTT. It encodes CASSRESSGNTIYF.

V is TRBV6-6 and J is TRBJ1-2, with TRBD1 as a possible D gene (5 bases). The CDR3 loop spans 13 amino acids. Trimming pared 5 bases from V and 3 bases from J, leaving 10 bases between. Germline V gives CDR1 MNHNY, CDR2 SVGAGI (reference sequence). The CDR3, as DNA: TGTGCCAGCAGTGACGGGACGGACTATGGCTACACCTTC. Residues: CASSDGTDYGYTF.

The chain employs TRBV5-6 and TRBJ1-2; the D gene is possibly TRBD1 (6 bases). Germline CDR1 and CDR2: SGHDT and YYEEEE. The CDR3 totals 16 residues. The ends were cut back, 1 base at V and 4 bases at J, with 17 bases in the middle. This CDR3 is CASSLNNEPDSYGYTF. In DNA, the CDR3 is TGTGCCAGCAGCTTGAACAATGAACCGGACAGCTATGGCTACACCTTC. The variable domain in full, with the rest retrieved from reference TRBV5-6 and TRBJ1-2, is DAGVTQSPTHLIKTRGQQVTLRCSPKSGHDTVSWYQQALGQGPQFIFQYYEEEERQRGNFPDRFSGHQFPNYSSELNVNALLLGDSALYLCASSLNNEPDSYGYTFGSGTRLTVV.

The genes are TRBV6-5 and TRBJ1-1; D unresolved. With 10 bases removed from V and 0 bases from J, the gap between germline ends came to 12 bases. The germline CDR1 and CDR2 sequences are MNHEY and SVGAGI. The CDR3 extends over 13 amino acids. The CDR3 loop is CATREGLNTEAFF. The CDR3 coding sequence is TGTGCCACCCGGGAGGGTTTGAACACTGAAGCTTTCTTT.